Below, one TCR beta chain is given with its context. Its antigen is unknown. Germline V gives CDR1 SNHLY, CDR2 FYNNEI. V lost 2 bases to trimming and J lost 4 bases; unmatched junction nucleotides: 8. The CDR3 sequence is 16 residues long. The PCR ran on 60 Vbeta and 13 Jbeta primers. Sequenced by immunoSEQ multiplex PCR; TCRdb stores in-frame clones only, minus some. The table records around 130,000 clones, around 80% of them present only once. This specimen belongs to a study of cytomegalovirus exposure and HLA in healthy donors. Study results and caveats: Clonal expansion was found to be greater in HLA-associated TCR beta chains than in equally common others in a later analysis. Reported performance of the classifier showed diagnosis of cytomegalovirus status with high specificity and sensitivity.

The clonotype comes from a man aged 25-40 years in good health and CMV-seronegative. Sequencing was done on a sample of PBMCs. This rearrangement joins TRBV2 to TRBJ2-3; 8 nucleotides line up with TRBD2. CDR3 nucleotide sequence: TGTGCCAGCAGTGAATGGGTAGCGGGGATGTCAGATACGCAGTATTTT. It yields the protein CASSEWVAGMSDTQYF. The full variable domain, with the rest looked up from reference TRBV2 and TRBJ2-3, is EPEVTQTPSHQVTQMGQEVILRCVPISNHLYFYWYRQILGQKVEFLVSFYNNEISEKSEIFDDQFSVERPDGSNFTLKIRSTKLEDSAMYFCASSEWVAGMSDTQYFGPGTRLTVL.